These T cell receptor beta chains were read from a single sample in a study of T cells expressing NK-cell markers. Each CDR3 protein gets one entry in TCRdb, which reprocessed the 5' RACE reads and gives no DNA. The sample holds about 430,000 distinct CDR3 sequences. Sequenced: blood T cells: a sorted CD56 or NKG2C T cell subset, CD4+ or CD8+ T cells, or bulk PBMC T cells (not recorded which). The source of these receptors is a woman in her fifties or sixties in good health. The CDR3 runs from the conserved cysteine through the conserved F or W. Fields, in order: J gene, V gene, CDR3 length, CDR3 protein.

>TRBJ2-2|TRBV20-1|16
CSAPRQGPFFTGELFF
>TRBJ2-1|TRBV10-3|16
CAISESGREGRDEQFF
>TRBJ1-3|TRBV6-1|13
CASSDQGRNTIYF
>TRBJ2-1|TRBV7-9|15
CASSLLGTSGNEQFF
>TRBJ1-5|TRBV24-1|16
CATSDATGGGNQPQHF
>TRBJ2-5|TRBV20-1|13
CSAGKTVQGTQYF
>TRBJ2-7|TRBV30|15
CAWSPGTPDAYEQYF
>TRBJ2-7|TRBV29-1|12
CSVVQGPYEQYF
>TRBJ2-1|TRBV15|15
CATSNSPKLEDEQFF
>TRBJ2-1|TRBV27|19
CASSLGDSYSDSSYNEQFF
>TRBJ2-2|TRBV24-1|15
CATSEPDSHTGELFF
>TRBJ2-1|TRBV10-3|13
CAISEPRGNEQFF
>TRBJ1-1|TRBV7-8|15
CASSLAAQMNTEAFF
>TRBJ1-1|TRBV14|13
CATTRNLNTEAFF
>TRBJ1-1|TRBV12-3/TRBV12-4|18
CASSPGAPGAGLNTEAFF
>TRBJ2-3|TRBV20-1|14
CSARGLAGPNTQYF
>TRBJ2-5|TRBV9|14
CASSVVSGSETQYF
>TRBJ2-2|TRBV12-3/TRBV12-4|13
CASSFLGIGELFF
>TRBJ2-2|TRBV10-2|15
CASGDIQSNTGELFF
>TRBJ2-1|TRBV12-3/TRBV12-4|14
CASTGLGSYNEQFF
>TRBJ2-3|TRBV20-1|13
CSARPSGTDTQYF
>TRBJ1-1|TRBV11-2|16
CASSLGQGARYTEAFF
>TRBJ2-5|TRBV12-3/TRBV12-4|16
CASTDRGGPDQETQYF
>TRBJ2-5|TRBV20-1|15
CSARNFLATPETQYF
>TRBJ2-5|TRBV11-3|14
CASSLDQIQETQYF
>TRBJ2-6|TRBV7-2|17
CASSLWGVSSGANVLTF
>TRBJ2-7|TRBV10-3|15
CAISVLGRSSYEQYF